The present entry profiles one T cell receptor beta chain with its context. Its cognate antigen is unknown. These data originate in a study of graft-versus-host responses after intestinal transplantation. Study-level information: Recipients had transplants, and these were multivisceral, liver-intestinal, or isolated intestinal. Recipients were all induced with anti-thymocyte globulin, then given tacrolimus and steroids for around 3 years.

The repertoire was sequenced with immunoSEQ multiplex PCR; TCRdb's copy has only in-frame clones and lacks some. The sample lists tens of thousands of clones; 80% to 85% were seen once. Lymphocytes (intraepithelial and lamina propria) were released by processing the graft tissue. Deletions cut 0 bases from V and 9 bases from J, with 15 bases between. The germline CDR1 and CDR2 sequences are SEHNR and FQNEAQ (reference sequence). The CDR3 extends over 14 amino acids. General study findings and limits: In recipient marrow, GvH clones were found, and some appeared first in ileum or blood.

The sample consisted of ileum tissue, taken 98 days after intestinal transplantation. V usage is TRBV7-9 and J usage is TRBJ2-7; D perhaps matches TRBD1 (5 bases). This TCR derives from a human patient who received an intestinal transplant, so some T cells may come from the graft donor. The CDR3 DNA is TGTGCCAGCAGCTTAGCGCAGGGCAGTTTGCGGCAGTACTTC. It is translated as CASSLAQGSLRQYF. The whole variable domain, filled in from reference TRBV7-9 and TRBJ2-7, reads DTGVSQNPRHKITKRGQNVTFRCDPISEHNRLYWYRQTLGQGPEFLTYFQNEAQLEKSRLLSDRFSAERPKGSFSTLEIQRTEQGDSAMYLCASSLAQGSLRQYFGPGTRLTVT.